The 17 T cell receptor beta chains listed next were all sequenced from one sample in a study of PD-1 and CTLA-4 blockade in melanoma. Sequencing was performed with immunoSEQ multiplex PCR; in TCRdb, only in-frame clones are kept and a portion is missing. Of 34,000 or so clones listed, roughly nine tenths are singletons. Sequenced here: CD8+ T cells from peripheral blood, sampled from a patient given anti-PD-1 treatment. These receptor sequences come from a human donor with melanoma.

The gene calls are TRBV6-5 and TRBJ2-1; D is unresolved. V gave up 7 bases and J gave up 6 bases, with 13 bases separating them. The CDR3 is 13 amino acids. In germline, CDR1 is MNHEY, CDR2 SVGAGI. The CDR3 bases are TGTGCCAGCACCACCCCCCCCGGCAATGAGCAGTTCTTC. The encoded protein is CASTTPPGNEQFF.

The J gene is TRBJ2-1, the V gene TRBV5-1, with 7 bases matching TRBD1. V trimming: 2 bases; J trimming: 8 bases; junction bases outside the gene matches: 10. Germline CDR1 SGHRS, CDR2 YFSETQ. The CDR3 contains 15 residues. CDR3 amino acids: CASSFEGAGMDEQFF. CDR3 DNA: TGCGCCAGCAGCTTCGAGGGGGCAGGAATGGATGAGCAGTTCTTC.

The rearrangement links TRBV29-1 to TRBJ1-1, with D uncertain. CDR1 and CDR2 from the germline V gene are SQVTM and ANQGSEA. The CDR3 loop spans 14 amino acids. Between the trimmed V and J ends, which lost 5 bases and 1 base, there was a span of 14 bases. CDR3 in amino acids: CSVFLTAENTEAFF. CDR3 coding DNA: TGCAGCGTTTTTTTGACGGCAGAGAACACTGAAGCTTTCTTT.

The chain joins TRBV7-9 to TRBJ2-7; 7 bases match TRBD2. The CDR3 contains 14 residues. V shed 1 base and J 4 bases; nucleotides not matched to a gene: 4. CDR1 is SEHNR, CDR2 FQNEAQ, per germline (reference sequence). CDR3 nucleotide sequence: TGTGCCAGCAGCTTAGTGGGGGAGGGGTACGAGCAGTACTTC. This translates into CASSLVGEGYEQYF.

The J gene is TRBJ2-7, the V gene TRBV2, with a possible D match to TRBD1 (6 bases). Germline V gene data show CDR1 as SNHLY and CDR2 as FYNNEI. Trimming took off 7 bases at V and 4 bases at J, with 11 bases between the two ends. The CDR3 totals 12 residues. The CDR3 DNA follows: TGTGCCAGCAACTACAGGGATTACGAGCAGTACTTC. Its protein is CASNYRDYEQYF.

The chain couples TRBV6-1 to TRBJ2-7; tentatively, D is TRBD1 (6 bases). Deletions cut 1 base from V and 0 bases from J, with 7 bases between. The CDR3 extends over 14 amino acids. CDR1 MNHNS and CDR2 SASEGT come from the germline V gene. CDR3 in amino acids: CASSEDRASYEQYF. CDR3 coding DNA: TGTGCCAGCAGTGAAGACAGGGCCTCCTACGAGCAGTACTTC.

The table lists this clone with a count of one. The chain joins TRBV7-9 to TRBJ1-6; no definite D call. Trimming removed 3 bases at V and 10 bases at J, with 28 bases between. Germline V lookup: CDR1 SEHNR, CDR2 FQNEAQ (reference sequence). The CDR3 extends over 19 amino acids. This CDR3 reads CASSFGSLTWPISESPLHF. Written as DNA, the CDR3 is TGTGCCAGCAGCTTTGGATCCCTGACTTGGCCTATCAGTGAATCACCCCTCCACTTT.

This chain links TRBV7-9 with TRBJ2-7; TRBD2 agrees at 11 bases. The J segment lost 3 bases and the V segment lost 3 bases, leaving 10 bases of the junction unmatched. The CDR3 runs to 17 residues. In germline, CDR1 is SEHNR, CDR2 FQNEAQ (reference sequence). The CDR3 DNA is TGTGCCAGCAGCTTCCGGGGTCTAGCGGGGGGCGGCTACGAGCAGTACTTC. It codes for CASSFRGLAGGGYEQYF.

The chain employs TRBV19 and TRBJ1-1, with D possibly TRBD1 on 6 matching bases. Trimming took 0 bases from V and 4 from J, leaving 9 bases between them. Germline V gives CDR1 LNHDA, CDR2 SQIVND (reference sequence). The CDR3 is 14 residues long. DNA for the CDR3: TGTGCCAGTAGTATAGAGGGGGCCGGCACTGAAGCTTTCTTT. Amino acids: CASSIEGAGTEAFF.

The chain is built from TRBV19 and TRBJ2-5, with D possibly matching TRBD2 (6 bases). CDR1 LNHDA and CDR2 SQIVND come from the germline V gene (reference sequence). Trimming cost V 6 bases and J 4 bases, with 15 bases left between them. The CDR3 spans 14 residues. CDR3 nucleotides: TGTGCCAGTAGCGCCGTACAGGAGGGAGAGACCCAGTACTTC. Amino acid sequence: CASSAVQEGETQYF.

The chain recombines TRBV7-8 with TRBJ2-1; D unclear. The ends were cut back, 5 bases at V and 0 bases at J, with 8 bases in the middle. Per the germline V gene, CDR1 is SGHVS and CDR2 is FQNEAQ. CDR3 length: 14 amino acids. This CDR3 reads CASSPWGSYNEQFF. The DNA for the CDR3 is TGTGCCAGCAGCCCATGGGGCTCCTACAATGAGCAGTTCTTC.

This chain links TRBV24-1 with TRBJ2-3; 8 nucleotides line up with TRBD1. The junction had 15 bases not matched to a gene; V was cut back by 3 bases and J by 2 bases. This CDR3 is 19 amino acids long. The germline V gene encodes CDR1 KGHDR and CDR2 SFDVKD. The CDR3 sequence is CATSDTRGTGRMFTDTQYF. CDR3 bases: TGTGCCACCAGTGATACCCGCGGGACAGGACGCATGTTCACAGATACGCAGTATTTT.

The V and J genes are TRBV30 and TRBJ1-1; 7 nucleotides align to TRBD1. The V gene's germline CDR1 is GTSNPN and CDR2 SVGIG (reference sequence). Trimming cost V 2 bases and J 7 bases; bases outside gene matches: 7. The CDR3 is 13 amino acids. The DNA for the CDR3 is TGTGCCTGGAGTCGAGGGGGCAGGGATGAAGCTTTCTTT. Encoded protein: CAWSRGGRDEAFF.

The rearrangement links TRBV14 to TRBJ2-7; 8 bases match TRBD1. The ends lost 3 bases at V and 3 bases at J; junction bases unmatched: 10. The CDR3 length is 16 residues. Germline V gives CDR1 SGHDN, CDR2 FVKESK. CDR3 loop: CASSHVRWGQDYEQYF. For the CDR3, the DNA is TGTGCCAGCAGCCACGTCCGTTGGGGACAGGACTACGAGCAGTACTTC.

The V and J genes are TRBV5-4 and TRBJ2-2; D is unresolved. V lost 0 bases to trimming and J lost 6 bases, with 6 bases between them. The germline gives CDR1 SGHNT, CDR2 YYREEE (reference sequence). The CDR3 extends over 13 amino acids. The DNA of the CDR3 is TGTGCCAGCAGCTTGGATAGAGCCGGGGAGCTGTTTTTT. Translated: CASSLDRAGELFF.

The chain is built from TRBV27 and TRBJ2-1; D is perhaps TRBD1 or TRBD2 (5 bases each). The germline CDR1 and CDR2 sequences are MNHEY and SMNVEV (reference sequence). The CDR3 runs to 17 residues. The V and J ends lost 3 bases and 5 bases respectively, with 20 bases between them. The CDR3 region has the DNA TGTGCCAGCAGTTTTCTCAGGGTCGAGGGTAGCCACAATGAGCAGTTCTTC. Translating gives CASSFLRVEGSHNEQFF.

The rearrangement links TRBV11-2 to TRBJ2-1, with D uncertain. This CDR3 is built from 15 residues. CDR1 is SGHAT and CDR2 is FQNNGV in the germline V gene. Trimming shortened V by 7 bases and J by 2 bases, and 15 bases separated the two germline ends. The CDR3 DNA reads TGTGCCAGCACTCTAATGGGTTCGCCCTACAATGAGCAGTTCTTC. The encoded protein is CASTLMGSPYNEQFF. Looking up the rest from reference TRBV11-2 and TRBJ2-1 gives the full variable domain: EAGVAQSPRYKIIEKRQSVAFWCNPISGHATLYWYQQILGQGPKLLIQFQNNGVVDDSQLPKDRFSAERLKGVDSTLKIQPAKLEDSAVYLCASTLMGSPYNEQFFGPGTRLTVL.